This T cell receptor (beta chain) was observed in a study of OX40 agonist ivuxolimab in advanced cancers. TCRdb keeps only in-frame clones here, not all; method: immunoSEQ multiplex PCR. The table records roughly 100,000 clones, 90% of them present only once. This TCR derives from an adult with an advanced solid tumor such as melanoma, head and neck, liver or kidney cancer. Source: CD4+ or CD8+ T cells sorted from blood, taken in a trial of the OX40 agonist ivuxolimab.

This chain's CDR3 is CASSIGGRTPGGYTF. The DNA of the CDR3 is TGTGCCAGTAGTATAGGGGGCAGGACCCCGGGAGGCTACACCTTC. The chain couples TRBV19 to TRBJ1-2, with D possibly being TRBD1 (5 bases). Trimming removed 1 base at V and 8 bases at J, with 17 bases between. The germline V gene encodes CDR1 LNHDA and CDR2 SQIVND (reference sequence). The length of the CDR3 is 15 residues.